A single sample is the source of the 14 T cell receptor beta chains below, sequenced in a study of patients and donors after allogeneic stem cell transplantation. MiXCR, applied by TCRdb to the RT-PCR reads, yields one record per CDR3 protein. The table includes about 200,000 distinct CDR3 sequences, approximately 41% detected once. The sample consisted of blood, either unsorted or a sorted T cell fraction (not recorded which). The receptors derive from a human donor who was either an allogeneic HSCT recipient or a stem cell or donor lymphocyte infusion donor (not recorded which). It is not recorded whose cells these are; they may come from a transplant donor.

This sequence joins TRBV18 and TRBJ2-3; tentatively, D is TRBD1 (5 bases). Germline lookup yields CDR1 KGHSH and CDR2 LQKENI. The CDR3 extends over 17 amino acids. V lost 3 bases and J 3 bases, leaving 19 bases between the germline ends. This chain's CDR3 is CASSPTPNQGGTDTQYF. The CDR3, as DNA: TGTGCCAGCTCACCTACACCCAATCAGGGTGGAACAGATACGCAGTATTTT.

V usage is TRBV3-1 and J usage is TRBJ2-5, with 7 bases lining up with TRBD1. Germline-derived CDR1 and CDR2 are LGHDT and YNNKEL (reference sequence). The CDR3 contains 11 residues. V was clipped by 5 bases and J by 7 bases; unmatched bases: 1. Written as DNA, the CDR3 is TGTGCCAGCAGCAACAGGGGGACCCAGTACTTC. This encodes CASSNRGTQYF.

In this sample, this clonotype turned up a few times. V is TRBV7-8 and J is TRBJ1-2; 7 bases fit TRBD1. V lost 1 base to trimming and J lost 1 base; unmatched junction nucleotides: 3. The CDR3 covers 15 residues. Germline values: CDR1 SGHVS, CDR2 FQNEAQ. This CDR3 reads CASSLEGQYNYGYTF. The CDR3, as DNA: TGTGCCAGCAGCTTAGAGGGACAGTATAACTATGGCTACACCTTC.

V gene TRBV4-2 combines with J gene TRBJ1-2; D is unclear. With 1 base removed from V and 4 bases from J, the gap between germline ends came to 13 bases. CDR3 size: 15 residues. CDR1 is LGHNA and CDR2 is YNFKEQ in the germline V gene. The chain's CDR3 is CASSQGPEPAYGYTF. The CDR3 coding sequence is TGTGCCAGCAGCCAAGGTCCCGAGCCAGCCTATGGCTACACCTTC.

J is TRBJ2-3 and V is TRBV19, with 7 bases fitting TRBD1. J lost 0 bases, V lost 7 bases, and 4 bases had no gene match. CDR1 is LNHDA and CDR2 is SQIVND in the germline V gene (reference sequence). The CDR3 is made up of 14 amino acids. CDR3 amino acids: CASMGTVSTDTQYF. In DNA, the CDR3 is TGTGCCAGTATGGGGACAGTTAGCACAGATACGCAGTATTTT. Based on the CDR3 plus reference TRBV19 and TRBJ2-3, the full variable domain is DGGITQSPKYLFRKEGQNVTLSCEQNLNHDAMYWYRQDPGQGLRLIYYSQIVNDFQKGDIAEGYSVSREKKESFPLTVTSAQKNPTAFYLCASMGTVSTDTQYFGPGTRLTVL.

The gene calls are TRBV6-6 and TRBJ2-3, with 10 bases aligning to TRBD2. The CDR3 spans 16 residues. The germline V gene encodes CDR1 MNHNY and CDR2 SVGAGI (reference sequence). Trimming cost V 3 bases and J 0 bases; bases outside gene matches: 3. Here the CDR3 reads CASSYLAGVSTDTQYF. The CDR3 bases are TGTGCCAGCAGTTATCTAGCGGGAGTGAGCACAGATACGCAGTATTTT.

This chain connects TRBV29-1 to TRBJ1-1, with D unresolved. The CDR3 is made up of 13 amino acids. CDR1 SQVTM and CDR2 ANQGSEA come from the germline V gene. The V gene lost 3 bases and the J gene lost 2 bases, with 10 bases spanning the gap. The CDR3 region has the DNA TGCAGCGTTGAGACATCGGCAAACACTGAAGCTTTCTTT. Protein sequence: CSVETSANTEAFF.

The CDR3 DNA reads as TGTGCCAGCAGCGTAGAGGAGACCTCCTATAATTCACCCCTCCACTTT. This codes for CASSVEETSYNSPLHF. The gene calls are TRBV9 and TRBJ1-6; D unresolved. Germline V lookup: CDR1 SGDLS, CDR2 YYNGEE. This CDR3 has 16 amino acids. Trimming removed 0 bases from V and 0 bases from J, with 7 bases in between. The complete variable domain, with remaining parts taken from reference TRBV9 and TRBJ1-6, reads DSGVTQTPKHLITATGQRVTLRCSPRSGDLSVYWYQQSLDQGLQFLIQYYNGEERAKGNILERFSAQQFPDLHSELNLSSLELGDSALYFCASSVEETSYNSPLHFGNGTRLTVT.

V and J are TRBV5-1 and TRBJ2-5, with D maybe TRBD2 (5 bases). Germline V lookup: CDR1 SGHRS, CDR2 YFSETQ. Trimming took off 2 bases at V and 5 bases at J, with 13 bases between the two ends. The CDR3 contains 14 residues. The CDR3 coding sequence is TGCGCCAGCAGCTTATCACTAGAATGGGAGACCCAGTACTTC. Translation gives CASSLSLEWETQYF.

The chain recombines TRBV29-1 with TRBJ2-1; no firm D call. The ends were cut back, 7 bases at V and 7 bases at J, with 11 bases in the middle. Germline CDR1 reads SQVTM; CDR2 reads ANQGSEA. This CDR3 is built from 11 residues. As DNA, the CDR3 is TGCAGCGCTCTACCCTTAAATGAGCAGTTCTTC. This gives the protein CSALPLNEQFF.

This clonotype was observed a handful of times. This sequence joins TRBV29-1 and TRBJ2-1; 12 nucleotides line up with TRBD2. The CDR3 contains 14 residues. V was clipped by 4 bases and J by 7 bases; unmatched bases: 5. Germline CDR1 SQVTM, CDR2 ANQGSEA. Written as DNA, the CDR3 is TGCAGCGTTGGGCGACTAGCGGGAGAAAATGAGCAGTTCTTC. Translation: CSVGRLAGENEQFF.

The chain uses TRBV7-9 and TRBJ1-1; D ambiguous. The V and J ends lost 3 bases and 3 bases respectively, with 8 bases between them. This CDR3 region has 13 residues. Germline-derived CDR1 and CDR2 are SEHNR and FQNEAQ (reference sequence). The CDR3 spells CASSFTTDTEAFF. CDR3 coding DNA: TGTGCCAGCAGCTTTACGACGGACACTGAAGCTTTCTTT. The full variable domain, completed using reference TRBV7-9 and TRBJ1-1, is DTGVSQNPRHKITKRGQNVTFRCDPISEHNRLYWYRQTLGQGPEFLTYFQNEAQLEKSRLLSDRFSAERPKGSFSTLEIQRTEQGDSAMYLCASSFTTDTEAFFGQGTRLTVV.

V usage is TRBV2 and J usage is TRBJ1-2; no clear D. The germline V gene has CDR1 SNHLY and CDR2 FYNNEI. This CDR3 region has 13 residues. V shed 3 bases and J shed 6 bases, with 11 bases lying between them. As DNA, the CDR3 is TGTGCCAGCAGTGATGGCAGACTAGATGGCTACACCTTC. Protein: CASSDGRLDGYTF.

V is TRBV7-8 and J is TRBJ1-1, with D perhaps TRBD1 (5 bases). Trimming left V 2 bases short and J 7 bases short, with 14 bases between. Germline V lookup: CDR1 SGHVS, CDR2 FQNEAQ. The CDR3 sequence is 14 residues long. CDR3 protein: CASSLSPPGLEAFF. In DNA, the CDR3 is TGTGCCAGCAGCTTAAGCCCGCCAGGGCTTGAAGCTTTCTTT.